This passage covers 22 T cell receptor beta chains from one sample sequenced in a study of blood T cells in healthy people across ages. Next came a second PCR, run for about 6 to 11 cycles, which used a sample-barcoded 5' primer along with a J-beta primer mix. TCRdb passed the 5' RACE reads through MiXCR, listing each CDR3 protein once. The data contain some 1.7 million distinct CDR3 sequences, roughly 30% of them singletons. Sequenced material: blood. The source of these receptors is a woman aged 25 to 39 in good health.

V usage is TRBV18 and J usage is TRBJ2-1; D assignment may be TRBD1 or TRBD2 (6 bases each). The CDR3 contains 14 residues. Germline CDR1 reads KGHSH; CDR2 reads LQKENI. Deletions cut 2 bases from V and 9 bases from J, with 14 bases between. For the CDR3, the DNA is TGTGCCAGCTCACCATATTCGGAGGGGGTTGAGCAGTTCTTC. Translation gives CASSPYSEGVEQFF.

The J gene is TRBJ1-1, the V gene TRBV20-1, with D hard to call. Deletions cut 6 bases from V and 4 bases from J, with 12 bases between. The CDR3 runs 12 residues. Germline V gene data show CDR1 as DFQATT and CDR2 as SNEGSKA (reference sequence). In DNA, the CDR3 is TGCAGTGCATTTTCTTTTGGCACTGAAGCTTTCTTT. Encoded protein: CSAFSFGTEAFF.

This clonotype was observed a handful of times. In DNA form, the CDR3 reads TGTGCCAGCAGTTGCCCTACCGGGGGGGGCTACGAGCAGTACTTC. This sequence encodes CASSCPTGGGYEQYF. V gene TRBV6-5 combines with J gene TRBJ2-4, with 8 nucleotides matching TRBD2. The J call may not be correct, given that the DNA end is closer to TRBJ2-7. Germline CDR1 MNHEY, CDR2 SVGAGI. The CDR3 is 15 residues long.

This clonotype was picked up many times. J is TRBJ1-2 and V is TRBV7-2; D ambiguous. The length of the CDR3 is 14 residues. CDR1 is SGHTA, CDR2 FQGNSA, per germline. V gave up 2 bases and J gave up 4 bases, with 11 bases separating them. CDR3 in DNA: TGTGCCAGCAGCTTAAAGGGTGAAACCTATGGCTACACCTTC. Translating gives CASSLKGETYGYTF. The variable domain in full, with the rest retrieved from reference TRBV7-2 and TRBJ1-2, is GAGVSQSPSNKVTEKGKDVELRCDPISGHTALYWYRQSLGQGLEFLIYFQGNSAPDKSGLPSDRFSAERTGGSVSTLTIQRTQQEDSAVYLCASSLKGETYGYTFGSGTRLTVV.

This clonotype has only a few counts. The CDR3 loop is CASKTGRGLSYEQYF. DNA of the CDR3: TGTGCCAGCAAGACAGGACGGGGTCTTAGCTACGAGCAGTACTTC. This chain links TRBV6-1 with TRBJ2-7, with TRBD1 as a possible D gene (6 bases). The CDR3 contains 15 residues. Trimming stripped 7 bases from V and 3 bases from J, with 19 bases between. Germline V gene lookup returns CDR1 MNHNS and CDR2 SASEGT.

The chain joins TRBV2 to TRBJ2-4, with 7 bases fitting TRBD2. Germline CDR1 reads SNHLY; CDR2 reads FYNNEI. CDR3 length: 15 amino acids. Losses at the gene ends were 6 bases for V and 13 bases for J; bases not matched to a gene: 18. CDR3 DNA: TGTGCCAGCAGCTTAGCGGGCGGCGGACTACGGAAGCAGTACTTC. This codes for CASSLAGGGLRKQYF.

There are many counts of this clonotype. The V gene is TRBV5-5, the J gene TRBJ2-1; D is unclear. Between the trimmed V and J ends, which lost 0 bases and 8 bases, there was a span of 9 bases. Looked up from germline, CDR1 is SGHKS and CDR2 is YYEKEE (reference sequence). The CDR3 is 13 amino acids. The CDR3 reads CASSLVYGYEQFF. Here the CDR3 DNA reads TGTGCCAGCAGCTTGGTTTACGGGTATGAGCAGTTCTTC.

Note on this clonotype: The CDR3 end shows no conserved phenylalanine or tryptophan, and so a read error is likely. The rearrangement links TRBV20-1 to TRBJ2-7; D may match TRBD1 or TRBD2 (6 bases each). The V end lost 1 base, the J end lost 0 bases, and 10 bases lay between the germline ends. Germline V gives CDR1 DFQATT, CDR2 SNEGSKA (reference sequence). The CDR3 has 14 residues. The CDR3 protein is CSARGGDTSYEQYL. Here the CDR3 DNA reads TGCAGTGCTAGAGGCGGGGACACCTCCTACGAGCAGTACCTC.

V is TRBV20-1 and J is TRBJ1-2; tentative D call: TRBD1 (5 bases). V lost 1 base to trimming and J lost 6 bases, with 12 bases between them. This CDR3 has 13 residues. Germline V gene lookup returns CDR1 DFQATT and CDR2 SNEGSKA (reference sequence). This CDR3 reads CSARVPGIDGYTF. For the CDR3, the DNA is TGCAGTGCTAGAGTTCCAGGGATCGATGGCTACACCTTC.

V usage is TRBV10-2 and J usage is TRBJ1-5, with D tentatively TRBD1 (5 bases). In germline, CDR1 is WSHSY, CDR2 SAAADI. The CDR3 length is 14 residues. Trimming took 6 bases from V and 4 from J, leaving 13 bases between them. CDR3 coding DNA: TGCGCCAGCAGGGGTCCGGGACGTAATCAGCCCCAGCATTTT. It is translated as CASRGPGRNQPQHF.

This clonotype was picked up a small number of times. The genes are TRBV7-3 and TRBJ2-1; 9 positions agree with TRBD2. Trimming removed 10 bases from V and 8 bases from J; junction bases left unmatched: 12. There are 14 residues in the CDR3. Germline V gene data show CDR1 as SGHTA and CDR2 as FQGTGA. The CDR3 is CATSLGLAGYEQFF. Here the CDR3 DNA reads TGTGCCACTTCCTTGGGACTAGCCGGCTATGAGCAGTTCTTC.

The chain is built from TRBV4-3 and TRBJ2-3, with 8 nucleotides matching TRBD2. This CDR3 spans 16 amino acids. Trimming at V came to 0 bases and at J to 4 bases, leaving 6 bases not matched to a gene. Germline lookup yields CDR1 LGHNA and CDR2 YSLEER. DNA of the CDR3: TGCGCCAGCAGCCAAGATACGGGGGGGCCAGCAGATACGCAGTATTTT. Amino acid sequence: CASSQDTGGPADTQYF.

V and J are TRBV6-2 or TRBV6-3 and TRBJ1-5; a possible D gene is TRBD1 (5 bases). The V end lost 6 bases, the J end lost 5 bases, and 11 bases lay between the germline ends. CDR1 MNHEY and CDR2 SVGEGT come from the germline V gene. The CDR3 is 13 residues long. In nucleotides, the CDR3 is TGTGCCAGCAGGGAATGGGGGGATCAGCCCCAGCATTTT. This codes for CASREWGDQPQHF.

This clonotype has just a few counts. The chain couples TRBV5-6 to TRBJ2-5, with 9 nucleotides matching TRBD2. The germline CDR1 and CDR2 sequences are SGHDT and YYEEEE. This CDR3 is 15 amino acids long. J lost 4 bases, V lost 5 bases, and 9 bases had no gene match. The DNA for the CDR3 is TGTGCCAGCAGGTTCAGAGAGCGGGAGGCAGAGACCCAGTACTTC. Its protein is CASRFREREAETQYF.

This clonotype was counted at least ten times. DNA of the CDR3: TGTGCCAGCAGTTTACCCGAGACAGGGCGGGAGCAGTACTTC. This sequence encodes CASSLPETGREQYF. V and J are TRBV12-3 or TRBV12-4 and TRBJ2-7, with 7 bases fitting TRBD1. The CDR3 is 14 amino acids. The V and J ends lost 2 bases and 7 bases, in that order; junction bases with no gene match: 8.

This chain connects TRBV28 to TRBJ1-1, with TRBD1 as a possible D gene (6 bases). This CDR3 region has 12 residues. From germline, CDR1 is MDHEN and CDR2 SYDVKM. V gave up 2 bases and J gave up 9 bases, with 10 bases separating them. The CDR3 protein is CASSLLWDKAFF. The CDR3 DNA is TGTGCCAGCAGTTTACTATGGGACAAAGCTTTCTTT.

Concerning this clonotype: One junction end does not reproduce the germline sequence, and a read error may be involved. The gene calls are TRBV9 and TRBJ2-1; D ambiguous. This CDR3 is 16 amino acids long. Germline V CDR1 and CDR2: SGDLS, YYNGEE. CDR3 protein: CASSVEVWRSYNEQFF. DNA of the CDR3: TGTGCCAGCAGCGTAGAAGTCTGGCGCTCCTACAATGAGCAGTTCTTT. The variable domain in full, with the rest retrieved from reference TRBV9 and TRBJ2-1, is DSGVTQTPKHLITATGQRVTLRCSPRSGDLSVYWYQQSLDQGLQFLIQYYNGEERAKGNILERFSAQQFPDLHSELNLSSLELGDSALYFCASSVEVWRSYNEQFFGPGTRLTVL.

Turning to this clonotype: A much larger clone lies a single base off, so this may be a read error. The chain recombines TRBV15 with TRBJ2-4; possible D gene TRBD2, 5 bases. Germline loops: CDR1 LNHNV, CDR2 YYDKDF (reference sequence). This CDR3 comprises 19 residues. Trimming removed 4 bases at V and 0 bases at J, with 22 bases between. CDR3 sequence reads: CATSIDRRSQQLAKNIQYF. DNA for the CDR3: TGTGCCACCAGCATAGACCGGAGGAGCCAACAACTAGCCAAAAACATTCAGTACTTC.

This clonotype appeared a few times. The chain has TRBV5-8 and TRBJ1-1; a weak D match, TRBD1 (5 bases). V dropped 3 bases and J dropped 1 base, with 13 bases sitting between them. Per germline, CDR1 SGHTS and CDR2 YDEGEE. This CDR3 is built from 15 residues. The CDR3 is CASSSPWGPNTEAFF. CDR3 DNA sequence: TGTGCCAGCAGCTCGCCCTGGGGACCGAACACTGAAGCTTTCTTT. The complete variable domain, with remaining parts taken from reference TRBV5-8 and TRBJ1-1, reads EAGVTQSPTHLIKTRGQQATLRCSPISGHTSVYWYQQALGLGLQFLLWYDEGEERNRGNFPPRFSGRQFPNYSSELNVNALELEDSALYLCASSSPWGPNTEAFFGQGTRLTVV.

This clonotype was seen a few times. This sequence joins TRBV18 and TRBJ2-5, with 12 bases matching TRBD2. Germline CDR1 is KGHSH and CDR2 is LQKENI. The CDR3 has 15 residues. Trimming took 6 bases from V and 4 from J; bases not matched to a gene: 6. CDR3 sequence (DNA): TGTGCCAGCTCGCGCCTGACTAGCGGGAGAGAGACCCAGTACTTC. This encodes CASSRLTSGRETQYF.

The genes are TRBV7-3 and TRBJ2-1, with 15 bases matching TRBD2. V lost 4 bases, J lost 7 bases, and 2 bases stayed unmatched. The CDR3 spans 15 residues. Germline V lookup: CDR1 SGHTA, CDR2 FQGTGA. The DNA of the CDR3 is TGTGCCAGCAGCTGGGGACTAGCGGGGGGTAATGAGCAGTTCTTC. This sequence encodes CASSWGLAGGNEQFF. Combining the CDR3 with reference TRBV7-3 and TRBJ2-1 gives the whole variable domain GAGVSQTPSNKVTEKGKYVELRCDPISGHTALYWYRQSLGQGPEFLIYFQGTGAADDSGLPNDRFFAVRPEGSVSTLKIQRTERGDSAVYLCASSWGLAGGNEQFFGPGTRLTVL.

The sample holds a few counts of this clonotype. This sequence joins TRBV7-2 and TRBJ1-5; 9 bases are shared with TRBD1. CDR1 and CDR2 (germline): SGHTA, FQGNSA. V gave up 4 bases and J gave up 2 bases; unmatched junction bases: 9. The length of the CDR3 is 17 residues. CDR3 sequence: CASSSMWTGVGNQPQHF. The CDR3 DNA reads TGTGCCAGCAGCTCTATGTGGACAGGGGTAGGCAATCAGCCCCAGCATTTT. Combining the CDR3 with reference TRBV7-2 and TRBJ1-5 gives the whole variable domain GAGVSQSPSNKVTEKGKDVELRCDPISGHTALYWYRQSLGQGLEFLIYFQGNSAPDKSGLPSDRFSAERTGGSVSTLTIQRTQQEDSAVYLCASSSMWTGVGNQPQHFGDGTRLSIL.